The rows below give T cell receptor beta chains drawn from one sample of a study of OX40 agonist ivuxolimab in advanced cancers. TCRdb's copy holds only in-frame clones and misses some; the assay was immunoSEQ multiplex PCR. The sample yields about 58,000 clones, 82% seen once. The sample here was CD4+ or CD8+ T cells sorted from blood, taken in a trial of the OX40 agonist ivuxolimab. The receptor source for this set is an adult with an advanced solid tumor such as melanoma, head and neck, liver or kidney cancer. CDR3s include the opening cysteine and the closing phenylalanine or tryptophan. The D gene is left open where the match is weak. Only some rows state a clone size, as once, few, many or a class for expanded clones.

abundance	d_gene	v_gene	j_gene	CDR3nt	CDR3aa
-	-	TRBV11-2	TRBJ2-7	TGTGCCAGCAGCTTAGTCCGCGGTACTTTCTACGAGCAGTACTTC	CASSLVRGTFYEQYF
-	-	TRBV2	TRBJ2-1	TGTGCCAGCGAAAGAGGGGGGGGTCATGAGCAGTTCTTC	CASERGGGHEQFF
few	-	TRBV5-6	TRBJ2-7	TGTGCCAGCAGCTTTGGGTATAGGTCCTACGAGCAGTACTTC	CASSFGYRSYEQYF
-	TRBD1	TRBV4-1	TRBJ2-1	TGCGCCAGCAGCCAGAAACAGGGGGCGGACGGGTATGAGCAGTTCTTC	CASSQKQGADGYEQFF
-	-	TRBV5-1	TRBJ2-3	TGCGCCAGCAGCTCCTCTAAAGGGTCAGATACGCAGTATTTT	CASSSSKGSDTQYF
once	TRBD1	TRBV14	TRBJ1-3	TGTGCCAGCAGCCAACTGGGACAGGGGGCAAACACCATATATTTT	CASSQLGQGANTIYF
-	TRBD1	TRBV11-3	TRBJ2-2	TGTGCCAGCAGCCTCCGGACAGGGTTGGGCACCGGGGAGCTGTTTTTT	CASSLRTGLGTGELFF
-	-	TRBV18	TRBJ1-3	TGTGCCAGCTCACCATACCCCAGAAACTCTGGAAACACCATATATTTT	CASSPYPRNSGNTIYF
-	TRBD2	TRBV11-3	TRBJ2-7	TGTGCCAGCAGCTTAGGAGGACTAGCGGACATGCAGTACTTC	CASSLGGLADMQYF
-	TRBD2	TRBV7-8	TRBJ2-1	TGTGCCAGCAGCTCATTAGCGGGACCCCGTGGGAATGAGCAGTTCTTC	CASSSLAGPRGNEQFF
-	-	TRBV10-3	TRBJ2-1	TGTGCCATCAGTGTAGTAGTCAAGGGGAAGGGTATGAATGAGCAGTTCTTC	CAISVVVKGKGMNEQFF
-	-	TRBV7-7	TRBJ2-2	TGTGCTAGCAGATTATCTGGGAGCACCGGGGAGCTGTTTTTT	CASRLSGSTGELFF
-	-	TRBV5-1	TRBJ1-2	TGCGCCAGCAGCTTGGAGGGTAACTATGGCTACACCTTC	CASSLEGNYGYTF
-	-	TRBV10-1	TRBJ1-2	TGCGCCGGGGGCGCGACAGAGACTCTCTATGGCTACACCTTC	CAGGATETLYGYTF
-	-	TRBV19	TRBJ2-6	TGTGCCAGTAGGGCAGGGAGCTCTGGGGCCAACGTCCTGACTTTC	CASRAGSSGANVLTF
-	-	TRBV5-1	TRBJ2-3	TGCGCCAGCAGCTTGGATTCTAGCACAGATACGCAGTATTTT	CASSLDSSTDTQYF
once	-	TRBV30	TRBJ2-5	TGTGCCTGGAGTGTTTACAGCCAAGAGACCCAGTACTTC	CAWSVYSQETQYF
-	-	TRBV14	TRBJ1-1	TGTGCCAGCAGCCCACGCGGAACTCTCCCGAACACTGAAGCTTTCTTT	CASSPRGTLPNTEAFF
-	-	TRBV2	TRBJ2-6	TGTGCCAGCAGATTTGACCGCTCTGGGGCCAACGTCCTGACTTTC	CASRFDRSGANVLTF
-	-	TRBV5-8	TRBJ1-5	TGTGCCAGCAGCTTCGCAGGGCTTCAGCCCCAGCATTTT	CASSFAGLQPQHF
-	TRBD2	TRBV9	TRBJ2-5	TGTGCCAGCAGCGTAGCGTCTAGCGGGGGGCCTATACAAGAGACCCAGTACTTC	CASSVASSGGPIQETQYF
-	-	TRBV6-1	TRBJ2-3	TGTGCCAGCAGCGACACATGGGGAGATACGCAGTATTTT	CASSDTWGDTQYF
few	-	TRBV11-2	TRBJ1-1	TGTGCCAGCAGCTTCGGCAGAGAAGCTTTCTTT	CASSFGREAFF
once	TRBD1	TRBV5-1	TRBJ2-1	TGCGCCAGCAGCCCGGGACAGGGGGATACGGGCTCCTACAATGAGCAGTTCTTC	CASSPGQGDTGSYNEQFF
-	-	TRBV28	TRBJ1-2	TGTGCCAGCCAGACTGAGACCTATGGCTACACCTTC	CASQTETYGYTF
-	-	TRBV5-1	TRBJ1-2	TGCGCCAGCAGCTTGCAGGACGGCAACTATGGCTACACCTTC	CASSLQDGNYGYTF
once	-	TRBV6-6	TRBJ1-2	TGTGCCAGCAGTAGAACAGCGGGACTCTATGGCTACACCTTC	CASSRTAGLYGYTF
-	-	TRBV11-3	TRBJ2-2	TGTGCCAGCAGCTTATATCAGCTCACCGGGGAGCTGTTTTTT	CASSLYQLTGELFF
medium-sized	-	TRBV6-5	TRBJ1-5	TGTGCCAGCAGTTACAGGGAGGGTCAGCCCCAGCATTTT	CASSYREGQPQHF
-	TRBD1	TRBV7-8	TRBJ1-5	TGTGCCAGCAGCTCCCGGGACAGGGACTGGAGCAATCAGCCCCAGCATTTT	CASSSRDRDWSNQPQHF
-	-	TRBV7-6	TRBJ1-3	TGTGCCAGCAGCTTAGGCCCAGGAAACACCATATATTTT	CASSLGPGNTIYF
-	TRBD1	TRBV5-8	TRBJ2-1	TGTGCCAGCAGCTTCGGACAGGGGTCCTACAATGAGCAGTTCTTC	CASSFGQGSYNEQFF
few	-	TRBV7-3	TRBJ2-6	TGTGCCAGCACCAAGGTTTATGGCTCTGGGGCCAACGTCCTGACTTTC	CASTKVYGSGANVLTF
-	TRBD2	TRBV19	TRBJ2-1	TGTGCCAGTAGTCCTAGCGGGGGGAGCTCCTACAATGAGCAGTTCTTC	CASSPSGGSSYNEQFF
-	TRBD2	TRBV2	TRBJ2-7	TGTGCCAGCAGTGGGACTAGCGGGTACTCCTACGAGCAGTACTTC	CASSGTSGYSYEQYF
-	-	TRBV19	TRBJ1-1	TGTGCCAGTAGTAAGGATCATCTCGGGGGAAACACTGAAGCTTTCTTT	CASSKDHLGGNTEAFF
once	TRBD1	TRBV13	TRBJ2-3	TGTGCCAGCAGCCCGGGACAGGGGGCAGATACGCAGTATTTT	CASSPGQGADTQYF
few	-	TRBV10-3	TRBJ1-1	TGTGCCATCAGTGTTCGGGAGGACACTGAAGCTTTCTTT	CAISVREDTEAFF
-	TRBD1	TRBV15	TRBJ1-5	TGTGCCACCAGCAGCGGAGACAGGGAGGGGGATCAGCCCCAGCATTTT	CATSSGDREGDQPQHF
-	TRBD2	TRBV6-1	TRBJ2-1	TGTGCCAGCAGTGAGGCCCTAGCGGGAGGGTACAATGAGCAGTTCTTC	CASSEALAGGYNEQFF